The 8 T cell receptor beta chains below were found in one sample sequenced in a study of T cell responses to AZD1222 COVID-19 vaccine. Here immunoSEQ multiplex PCR was the method, and the copy in TCRdb shows in-frame clones only, minus some. Seen here are 130,000 or so clones, over 90% observed once, and the top ten hold 6.6%. Sequencing used peripheral blood, obtained on day 0 of AZD1222 vaccination. The receptors derive from an adult in good health.

V is TRBV5-4 and J is TRBJ2-7; 8 nucleotides align to TRBD2. This CDR3 region has 15 residues. Germline CDR1 reads SGHNT; CDR2 reads YYREEE (reference sequence). The J segment lost 3 bases and the V segment lost 2 bases, leaving 7 bases of the junction unmatched. The DNA for the CDR3 is TGTGCCAGCAGCTTACTAGCGGCCCGCCGCTACGAGCAGTACTTC. Translating it yields CASSLLAARRYEQYF. Full variable domain (outside the CDR3, taken from reference TRBV5-4 and TRBJ2-7): ETGVTQSPTHLIKTRGQQVTLRCSSQSGHNTVSWYQQALGQGPQFIFQYYREEENGRGNFPPRFSGLQFPNYSSELNVNALELDDSALYLCASSLLAARRYEQYFGPGTRLTVT.

CDR3 amino acids: CASSLGNGQPQHF. CDR3 coding DNA: TGTGCCAGCAGCTTGGGGAATGGCCAGCCCCAGCATTTT. The chain uses TRBV7-9 and TRBJ1-5; no clear D. The CDR3 sequence is 13 residues long. The V and J ends lost 3 bases and 7 bases respectively, with 10 bases between them. Germline V gene sequence: CDR1 SEHNR, CDR2 FQNEAQ (reference sequence).

CDR3 region: CASSVGVKDQPQHF. CDR3 DNA sequence: TGTGCCAGCAGCGTAGGTGTAAAGGATCAGCCCCAGCATTTT. The chain combines TRBV9 with TRBJ1-5; no firm D call. Germline CDR1 is SGDLS and CDR2 is YYNGEE. The CDR3 length is 14 residues. Trimming removed 0 bases from V and 5 bases from J, with 9 bases in between.

The chain has TRBV18 and TRBJ2-3; 12 bases align to TRBD2. Trimming removed 6 bases from V and 5 bases from J; junction bases left unmatched: 9. Germline V gene sequence: CDR1 KGHSH, CDR2 LQKENI. This CDR3 spans 16 amino acids. CDR3 in amino acids: CASSPTSGSVRDTQYF. The CDR3 coding sequence is TGTGCCAGCTCCCCGACTAGCGGGAGCGTCAGAGATACGCAGTATTTT.

V gene TRBV9 combines with J gene TRBJ2-5; D not certain. Between the trimmed V and J ends, which lost 4 bases and 1 base, there was a span of 11 bases. In germline, CDR1 is SGDLS, CDR2 YYNGEE. The CDR3 totals 14 residues. The CDR3 sequence is CASSLSGSQETQYF. Written as DNA, the CDR3 is TGTGCCAGCAGCTTAAGTGGTTCCCAAGAGACCCAGTACTTC.

This clone was counted between two and nine times. V and J are TRBV4-3 and TRBJ1-4, with a tentative D call TRBD1 (6 bases). The CDR3 consists of 16 residues. Germline V CDR1 and CDR2: LGHNA, YSLEER. Trimming cost V 3 bases and J 5 bases, with 16 bases left between them. The chain's CDR3 is CASSQRRGDPNEKLFF. The DNA for the CDR3 is TGCGCCAGCAGCCAGAGGAGGGGGGATCCGAATGAAAAACTGTTTTTT.

This chain joins TRBV5-4 and TRBJ2-1, with 7 bases matching TRBD1. V shed 0 bases, J shed 2 bases, and the junction held 2 bases outside the gene matches. CDR3 size: 15 residues. Germline assignment: CDR1 SGHNT and CDR2 YYREEE (reference sequence). The CDR3 region has the DNA TGTGCCAGCAGCTTGGTTACAGGGGCCTACAATGAGCAGTTCTTC. Translated, it gives CASSLVTGAYNEQFF.

This chain uses TRBV7-2 with TRBJ1-4; 7 nucleotides align to TRBD1. Losses at the gene ends were 6 bases for V and 7 bases for J; bases not matched to a gene: 8. The germline V gene encodes CDR1 SGHTA and CDR2 FQGNSA. This CDR3 has 14 amino acids. The CDR3 DNA reads as TGTGCCAGCAGTCCCCGGACAGGAACTGAAAAACTGTTTTTT. It codes for CASSPRTGTEKLFF.